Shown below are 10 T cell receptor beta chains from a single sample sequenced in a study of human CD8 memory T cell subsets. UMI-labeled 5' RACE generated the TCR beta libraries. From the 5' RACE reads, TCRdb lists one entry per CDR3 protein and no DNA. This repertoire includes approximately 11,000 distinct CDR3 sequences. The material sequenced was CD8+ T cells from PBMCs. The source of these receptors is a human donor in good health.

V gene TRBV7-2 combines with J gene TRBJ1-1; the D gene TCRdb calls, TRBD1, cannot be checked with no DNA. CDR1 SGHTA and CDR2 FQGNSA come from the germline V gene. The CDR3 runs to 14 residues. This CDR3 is CASSLGGARTEAFF. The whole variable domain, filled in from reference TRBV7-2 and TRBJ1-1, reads GAGVSQSPSNKVTEKGKDVELRCDPISGHTALYWYRQSLGQGLEFLIYFQGNSAPDKSGLPSDRFSAERTGGSVSTLTIQRTQQEDSAVYLCASSLGGARTEAFFGQGTRLTVV.

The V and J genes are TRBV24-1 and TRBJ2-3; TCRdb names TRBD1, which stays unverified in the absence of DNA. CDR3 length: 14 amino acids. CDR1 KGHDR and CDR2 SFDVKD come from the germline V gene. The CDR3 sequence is CATSRGTGGDTQYF.

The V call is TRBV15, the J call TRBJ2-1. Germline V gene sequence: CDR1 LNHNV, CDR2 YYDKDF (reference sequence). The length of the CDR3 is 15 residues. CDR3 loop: CATSSPTHTVNEQFF.

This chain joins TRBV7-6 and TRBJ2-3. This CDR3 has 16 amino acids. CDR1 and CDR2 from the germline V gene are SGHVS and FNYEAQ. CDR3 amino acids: CASSLRYGGKTDTQYF.

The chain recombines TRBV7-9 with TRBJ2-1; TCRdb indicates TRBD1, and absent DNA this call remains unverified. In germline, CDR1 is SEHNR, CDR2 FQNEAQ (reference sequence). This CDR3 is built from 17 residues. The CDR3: CASSSRVRGGSYNEQFF.

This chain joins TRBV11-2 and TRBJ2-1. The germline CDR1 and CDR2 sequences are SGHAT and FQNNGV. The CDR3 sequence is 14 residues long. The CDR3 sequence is CASSTRSSYNEQFF.

This CDR3 is CASSLVDIYNEQFF. The rearrangement links TRBV7-9 to TRBJ2-1; with no DNA, the TCRdb D assignment of TRBD1 cannot be verified. This CDR3 spans 14 amino acids. Germline V CDR1 and CDR2: SEHNR, FQNEAQ (reference sequence).

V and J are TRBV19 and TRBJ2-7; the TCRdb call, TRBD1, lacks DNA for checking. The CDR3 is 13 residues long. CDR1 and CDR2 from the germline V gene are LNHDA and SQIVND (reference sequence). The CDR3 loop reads CASGWGFNYEQYF.

CDR3 loop: CASSATTGSSYNEQFF. The chain has TRBV9 and TRBJ2-1; TCRdb designates TRBD1, a call that cannot be tested without DNA. Germline V CDR1 and CDR2: SGDLS, YYNGEE. The CDR3 loop spans 16 amino acids.

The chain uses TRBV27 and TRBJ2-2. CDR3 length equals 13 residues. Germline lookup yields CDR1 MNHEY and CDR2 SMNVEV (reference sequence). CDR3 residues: CASSYVAGGELFF.